The rows below give T cell receptor beta chains drawn from one sample of a study of identical twins. TCRdb re-called the 5' RACE reads through MiXCR, storing one row per CDR3 protein. The sample lists 750,000 to 950,000 distinct CDR3 sequences, about 12% occurring once. Separately, the same data were catalogued under a study of yellow fever vaccine responses in identical twins.

What was sequenced was PBMCs. Receptor source: a woman aged 18-29 years in good health. Both conserved end residues are part of each CDR3. Fields, in order: V gene, J gene, D gene, clone size, CDR3 DNA, CDR3 protein. A D gene is named only where the DNA matches it firmly. The size field is filled for only some rows; it gives once, few, many or a size class.

V gene: TRBV18
J gene: TRBJ2-7
D gene: -
clone size: -
CDR3 DNA: TGTGCCAGCTCACCGGTCAACAGTCCCAACGAGCAGTACTTC
CDR3 protein: CASSPVNSPNEQYF

V gene: TRBV29-1
J gene: TRBJ2-1
D gene: -
clone size: many
CDR3 DNA: TGCAGCGGGGGTGGAGGGGAGAGTAGTGAGCAGTTCTTC
CDR3 protein: CSGGGGESSEQFF

V gene: TRBV5-1
J gene: TRBJ2-5
D gene: -
clone size: -
CDR3 DNA: TGCGCCAGCAGGCGGGACTCCCTCCTAGAGACCCAGTACTTC
CDR3 protein: CASRRDSLLETQYF

V gene: TRBV7-9
J gene: TRBJ2-5
D gene: TRBD1
clone size: -
CDR3 DNA: TGTGCCAGCAGTCCCTGGACAGGCGAGGAGACCCAGTACTTC
CDR3 protein: CASSPWTGEETQYF

V gene: TRBV29-1
J gene: TRBJ2-4
D gene: -
clone size: -
CDR3 DNA: TGCAGCGCTCGCACAGGGACGGAAAACATTCAGTACTTC
CDR3 protein: CSARTGTENIQYF

V gene: TRBV5-1
J gene: TRBJ2-2
D gene: TRBD2
clone size: -
CDR3 DNA: TGCGCCAGCAGCAAAGCGGGAGGGGACACCGGGGAGCTGTTTTTT
CDR3 protein: CASSKAGGDTGELFF

V gene: TRBV4-2
J gene: TRBJ1-1
D gene: -
clone size: few
CDR3 DNA: TGTGCCAGCAGCCTTTCTCCCTCGAACGGGGCTTTCTTT
CDR3 protein: CASSLSPSNGAFF

V gene: TRBV10-3
J gene: TRBJ2-1
D gene: TRBD1
clone size: few
CDR3 DNA: TGTGCCATCAGGAAGGACAGGGGGGAGAATGAGCAGTTCTTC
CDR3 protein: CAIRKDRGENEQFF

V gene: TRBV7-3
J gene: TRBJ2-1
D gene: TRBD1
clone size: -
CDR3 DNA: TGTGCCAGCAGCACGAGACAGGGCGGGTCTTACAATGAGCAGTTCTTC
CDR3 protein: CASSTRQGGSYNEQFF

V gene: TRBV7-3
J gene: TRBJ2-1
D gene: TRBD2
clone size: -
CDR3 DNA: TGTGCCAGCAGCTTGGGCGGGAGAGGTGGCAATGAGCAGTTCTTC
CDR3 protein: CASSLGGRGGNEQFF

V gene: TRBV15
J gene: TRBJ1-3
D gene: -
clone size: few
CDR3 DNA: TGTGCCACCAGCACAGAACCTGCTAACTCTGGAAACACCATATATTTT
CDR3 protein: CATSTEPANSGNTIYF

V gene: TRBV6-5
J gene: TRBJ2-7
D gene: TRBD1
clone size: many
CDR3 DNA: TGTGCCAGCAGTTACTCAGGAGGGACAGGGGGCTACGAGCAGTACTTC
CDR3 protein: CASSYSGGTGGYEQYF

V gene: TRBV12-3/TRBV12-4
J gene: TRBJ2-1
D gene: -
clone size: many
CDR3 DNA: TGTGCCAGCAACCTCAATGACGGGAGAAACAATGAGCAGTTCTTC
CDR3 protein: CASNLNDGRNNEQFF

V gene: TRBV15
J gene: TRBJ2-7
D gene: -
clone size: few
CDR3 DNA: TGTGCCACCAGCGGGAGGTTCAGCTCCTACGAGCAGTACTTC
CDR3 protein: CATSGRFSSYEQYF

V gene: TRBV2
J gene: TRBJ2-1
D gene: -
clone size: few
CDR3 DNA: TGTGCCAGCAACGCCGCCCGTGACAATGAGCAGTTCTTC
CDR3 protein: CASNAARDNEQFF

V gene: TRBV5-1
J gene: TRBJ2-2
D gene: -
clone size: few
CDR3 DNA: TGCGCCAGCAGCCCCGAGGCGGGGGCGCACGGGGAGCTGTTTTTT
CDR3 protein: CASSPEAGAHGELFF

V gene: TRBV6-5
J gene: TRBJ2-5
D gene: TRBD2
clone size: -
CDR3 DNA: TGTGCCAGCAGTTACGGGACAACTAGCGGCCAAGAGACCCAGTACTTC
CDR3 protein: CASSYGTTSGQETQYF

V gene: TRBV10-3
J gene: TRBJ1-1
D gene: -
clone size: many
CDR3 DNA: TGTGCCATCAGTGGAGGACCAGCCCCTGAAGCTTTCTTT
CDR3 protein: CAISGGPAPEAFF

V gene: TRBV4-2
J gene: TRBJ2-2
D gene: TRBD2
clone size: many
CDR3 DNA: TGTGCCAGCAGCCAAGAGGGGACTAGCGGGATCGGGGAGCTGTTTTTT
CDR3 protein: CASSQEGTSGIGELFF

V gene: TRBV11-1
J gene: TRBJ1-1
D gene: TRBD1
clone size: -
CDR3 DNA: TGTGCCAGCAGGCGACAGGGAAAGGCTTTCTTT
CDR3 protein: CASRRQGKAFF

V gene: TRBV18
J gene: TRBJ2-3
D gene: -
clone size: few
CDR3 DNA: TGTGCCAGCCATAACCAACGGGAAACAGATACGCAGTATTTT
CDR3 protein: CASHNQRETDTQYF

V gene: TRBV9
J gene: TRBJ2-5
D gene: TRBD1
clone size: many
CDR3 DNA: TGTGCCAGCAGCGATGGCAGGGGGCTAGGTGAGACCCAGTACTTC
CDR3 protein: CASSDGRGLGETQYF

V gene: TRBV6-1
J gene: TRBJ1-5
D gene: -
clone size: many
CDR3 DNA: TGTGCCAGCAGCCCTGTGGGCGATCAGCCCCAGCATTTT
CDR3 protein: CASSPVGDQPQHF

V gene: TRBV12-3/TRBV12-4
J gene: TRBJ2-5
D gene: TRBD1
clone size: few
CDR3 DNA: TGTGCCAGCAGTTTAGCTCGTTCTGGTACAGGGGCTGGTGAGACCCAGTACTTC
CDR3 protein: CASSLARSGTGAGETQYF

V gene: TRBV10-3
J gene: TRBJ2-7
D gene: -
clone size: -
CDR3 DNA: TGTGCCATCAGTGAGCACAGCTACGAGCAGTACTTC
CDR3 protein: CAISEHSYEQYF

V gene: TRBV12-3/TRBV12-4
J gene: TRBJ2-6
D gene: -
clone size: -
CDR3 DNA: TGTGCCAGCGCGGTAGGGCCCGGGGGCGGACTCTTGGCCAACGTCCTGACTTTC
CDR3 protein: CASAVGPGGGLLANVLTF

V gene: TRBV24-1
J gene: TRBJ1-5
D gene: -
clone size: few
CDR3 DNA: TGTGCCACCAGTGATGGCAGGAACATCCAGCCCCAGCATTTT
CDR3 protein: CATSDGRNIQPQHF

V gene: TRBV7-7
J gene: TRBJ2-1
D gene: -
clone size: -
CDR3 DNA: TGTGCCAGCAGCCAACAACGAGGCCAAGAGCAGTTCTTC
CDR3 protein: CASSQQRGQEQFF

V gene: TRBV20-1
J gene: TRBJ2-1
D gene: -
clone size: few
CDR3 DNA: TGCAGTGCTATCGGGTATGAGCAGTTCTTC
CDR3 protein: CSAIGYEQFF

V gene: TRBV6-5
J gene: TRBJ2-7
D gene: -
clone size: -
CDR3 DNA: TGTGCCAGCAGTTATGGAGGGGAGCAGTACTTC
CDR3 protein: CASSYGGEQYF

V gene: TRBV7-9
J gene: TRBJ2-5
D gene: TRBD1
clone size: many
CDR3 DNA: TGTGCCAGCAGCTTAGCGCGACAGGGCCAAGAGACCCAGTACTTC
CDR3 protein: CASSLARQGQETQYF

V gene: TRBV2
J gene: TRBJ2-1
D gene: TRBD1
clone size: -
CDR3 DNA: TGTGCCAGCAGTGAAGGGGGCGGGACAGGGGGGTCCTACGATGAGCAGTTCTTC
CDR3 protein: CASSEGGGTGGSYDEQFF

V gene: TRBV7-8
J gene: TRBJ2-1
D gene: TRBD2
clone size: -
CDR3 DNA: TGTGCCAGCAGCTTAGAGGCGGGAGTGATGAATGAGCAGTTCTTC
CDR3 protein: CASSLEAGVMNEQFF

V gene: TRBV27
J gene: TRBJ2-7
D gene: TRBD2
clone size: few
CDR3 DNA: TGTGCCAGCAGTCCCAGCGGGAGGGTAAATCAGGGCGAGCAGTACTTC
CDR3 protein: CASSPSGRVNQGEQYF

V gene: TRBV6-2/TRBV6-3
J gene: TRBJ2-3
D gene: -
clone size: few
CDR3 DNA: TGTGCCAGCAGTTACATCGGGGTAGATACGCAGTATTTT
CDR3 protein: CASSYIGVDTQYF

V gene: TRBV27
J gene: TRBJ2-6
D gene: -
clone size: few
CDR3 DNA: TGTGCCAGTTTGGGACGGAGCCTCTCTGGGGCCAACGTCCTGACTTTC
CDR3 protein: CASLGRSLSGANVLTF

V gene: TRBV20-1
J gene: TRBJ1-1
D gene: -
clone size: many
CDR3 DNA: TGCAGTGCTACGGACACGCAAAGCACTGAAGCTTTCTTT
CDR3 protein: CSATDTQSTEAFF

V gene: TRBV20-1
J gene: TRBJ2-1
D gene: TRBD2
clone size: many
CDR3 DNA: TGCAGTGCTGGGGGACTAGGCAATGAGCAGTTCTTC
CDR3 protein: CSAGGLGNEQFF

V gene: TRBV4-2
J gene: TRBJ2-5
D gene: TRBD1
clone size: -
CDR3 DNA: TGTGCCAGCAGCCAAGATTGGGTGAGGGGGCTGGGAGTTCAAGAGACCCAGTACTTC
CDR3 protein: CASSQDWVRGLGVQETQYF

V gene: TRBV12-3/TRBV12-4
J gene: TRBJ2-1
D gene: -
clone size: few
CDR3 DNA: TGTGCCAGCAGTTTCTGGGACCACCGAGACAATGAGCAGTTCTTC
CDR3 protein: CASSFWDHRDNEQFF